This TCR beta chain was sequenced during a study of CD8 T cells in ankylosing spondylitis. The CDR3 is 12 residues long. Trimming stripped 5 bases from V and 4 bases from J, with 11 bases between. The germline CDR1 and CDR2 sequences are SQVTM and ANQGSEA. TCRdb re-analysed the 5' RACE reads in MiXCR, keeping a single row per CDR3 protein. The data contain about 160,000 distinct CDR3 sequences, around 17% of them singletons. This clonotype was counted ten times or more. This TCR came from a male donor with ankylosing spondylitis or in good health (not recorded which). The rearrangement links TRBV29-1 to TRBJ2-5; D is possibly TRBD2 (5 bases). The sample was blood, either unsorted or a sorted T cell fraction (not recorded which). CDR3 DNA sequence: TGCAGCGTTATCTTCGGGATAGAGACCCAGTACTTC. Translation: CSVIFGIETQYF.